A selection of T cell receptor beta chains follows, all from one sample in a study of cytomegalovirus exposure and HLA in healthy donors. Profiled with immunoSEQ multiplex PCR; TCRdb holds only in-frame clones, not every one. The table shows around 180,000 clones, with 75% to 90% occurring only once. Input material: PBMCs. The receptors derive from a boy younger than 10 in good health and CMV-seronegative. Both conserved end residues are part of each CDR3. A D gene is named only where the DNA matches it firmly. Size tells how often a clone was seen (once, few, many) or the class of an expanded clone, and some rows leave it out.

>.|TRBJ1-6|TRBV2|TRBD1
TGTGCCAGCAGAGTGGACAGGGGGGATTCACCCCTCCACTTT
CASRVDRGDSPLHF
>.|TRBJ1-1|TRBV4-1|TRBD1
TGCGCCAGCAGCCAAGATAAGGGGGCAAGGAACACTGAAGCTTTCTTT
CASSQDKGARNTEAFF
>.|TRBJ2-6|TRBV10-3|.
TGTGCCATCAGTGACACCGACTTATCCGGGGCCAACGTCCTGACTTTC
CAISDTDLSGANVLTF
>.|TRBJ2-2|TRBV9|TRBD1
TGTGCCAGCAGCTCCACCGGGACAGGGCCTAGGAACACCGGGGAGCTGTTTTTT
CASSSTGTGPRNTGELFF
>.|TRBJ2-1|TRBV19|TRBD2
TGTGCCAGTACCCCAGCGGGAGGGAGGAATGAGCAGTTCTTC
CASTPAGGRNEQFF
>.|TRBJ1-3|TRBV19|.
TGTGCCAGTACTCATCCAGGGGCTGGAAACACCATATATTTT
CASTHPGAGNTIYF
>.|TRBJ1-5|TRBV28|.
TGTGCCAGCAGTTTTCGGACAGTTTTAACCCATCCGCCCCAGCATTTT
CASSFRTVLTHPPQHF
>.|TRBJ2-2|TRBV27|TRBD2
TGTGCCAGCAGTTGGGGAGGGCCATCTGGGGAGCTGTTTTTT
CASSWGGPSGELFF
>.|TRBJ2-5|TRBV9|.
TGTGCCAGCAGCCGCCGAGGGGGGGGAGAGACCCAGTACTTC
CASSRRGGGETQYF
>.|TRBJ1-1|TRBV5-6|TRBD1
TGTGCCAGCAGCCGTGGACAGGGACGGGCTCTGGTCACTGAAGCTTTCTTT
CASSRGQGRALVTEAFF
>few|TRBJ2-2|TRBV6-5|TRBD1
TGTGCCAGCAGGACGACAGGGGGCATCACCGGGGAGCTGTTTTTT
CASRTTGGITGELFF
>.|TRBJ1-1|TRBV19|TRBD1
TGTGCCAGTAGTACGGGACAGCCTACGAACACTGAAGCTTTCTTT
CASSTGQPTNTEAFF
>once|TRBJ2-3|TRBV15|.
TGTGCCACCAGCAGAGGGGCGGGGCAGGATACGCAGTATTTT
CATSRGAGQDTQYF
>.|TRBJ1-1|TRBV5-4|.
TGTGCCAGCAGCTTAGACTTGACTAGTCTGAACACTGAAGCTTTCTTT
CASSLDLTSLNTEAFF
>.|TRBJ2-1|TRBV28|TRBD2
TGTGCCAGCAGTCCCCCCTCACTAGCGATTGAGCAGTTCTTC
CASSPPSLAIEQFF
>.|TRBJ1-1|TRBV6-5|TRBD1
TGTGCCAGCAGTTACTCGACGGCAGGGGGTCTTGAAGCTTTCTTT
CASSYSTAGGLEAFF
>.|TRBJ1-4|TRBV2|TRBD1
TGTGCCAGCAGTGCACTGGACAGGGCGAAACTGTTTTTT
CASSALDRAKLFF
>.|TRBJ2-1|TRBV5-4|.
TGTGCCAGCAGCGAGGTGGCCAGCTCCTACAATGAGCAGTTCTTC
CASSEVASSYNEQFF
>.|TRBJ1-4|TRBV9|.
TGTGCCAGCAGCCCTTCAGGCGGGGCTAATGAAAAACTGTTTTTT
CASSPSGGANEKLFF
>.|TRBJ2-3|TRBV27|.
TGTGCCAGCAGTTCGGCAGGGTTCATAGGTACGCAGTATTTT
CASSSAGFIGTQYF
>.|TRBJ2-3|TRBV30|.
TGTGCCTGGAGTTACGGGACTGCCTCAGGGGATACGCAGTATTTT
CAWSYGTASGDTQYF
>.|TRBJ2-7|TRBV28|.
TGTGCCAGCAGTTTATACAGTCCCTACGAGCAGTACTTC
CASSLYSPYEQYF
>.|TRBJ1-5|TRBV2|TRBD1
TGTGCCAGCAATTCAGGGGGCATCGGCAATCAGCCCCAGCATTTT
CASNSGGIGNQPQHF
>.|TRBJ1-1|TRBV20-1|.
TGCAGTGCTATAATGAACACTGAAGCTTTCTTT
CSAIMNTEAFF
>.|TRBJ2-3|TRBV7-8|TRBD2
TGTGCCAGCACCCCTCTAGCGGCCCCGGGAGATACGCAGTATTTT
CASTPLAAPGDTQYF
>once|TRBJ1-4|TRBV6-6|TRBD1
TGTGCCAGCAGTTACTCGACAGGGTCACAAAATGAAAAACTGTTTTTT
CASSYSTGSQNEKLFF
>.|TRBJ1-2|TRBV28|TRBD1
TGTGCCAGCAACACAGGGGGAGGCTACACCTTC
CASNTGGGYTF
>.|TRBJ1-2|TRBV30|.
TGTGCCTGGAGCGTAGACAGATATGGCTACACCTTC
CAWSVDRYGYTF
>.|TRBJ1-2|TRBV28|TRBD1
TGTGCCAGCAGTTTGGGTAACAGGGGACCCTACTATGGCTACACCTTC
CASSLGNRGPYYGYTF
>.|TRBJ2-2|TRBV28|TRBD2
TGTGCCAGCAGCTTTAGGACTAGACCGGCCGGGGAGCTGTTTTTT
CASSFRTRPAGELFF
>.|TRBJ2-7|TRBV10-3|TRBD2
TGTGCCATCAGTGATCCTGCGACTAGCGGGAGGCCCTCTAAGTACGAGCAGTACTTC
CAISDPATSGRPSKYEQYF
>.|TRBJ1-1|TRBV30|.
TGTGCCTGGAGTGTTCGGGCCTCGGGAGGTAACACTGAAGCTTTCTTT
CAWSVRASGGNTEAFF
>.|TRBJ2-5|TRBV5-1|.
TGCGCCAGCAGCTTGGAGGGGGGGAGGAGGGATGAGACCCAGTACTTC
CASSLEGGRRDETQYF
>once|TRBJ2-2|TRBV27|TRBD1
TGTGCCAGCAGTACGCTGACAGGGGGCGGCACCGGGGAGCTGTTTTTT
CASSTLTGGGTGELFF
>.|TRBJ2-7|TRBV5-4|.
TGTGCCAGCAGCTCCACACAGGGCTACGAGCAGTACTTC
CASSSTQGYEQYF
>once|TRBJ2-1|TRBV19|TRBD2
TGTGCCAGTAGCATCGGACTAGCGGAAATCTCCTACAATGAGCAGTTCTTC
CASSIGLAEISYNEQFF
>.|TRBJ1-2|TRBV6-6|.
TGTGCCAGCTTCAGAAGGGCAGGGGCGCCCTCAACCTTC
CASFRRAGAPSTF
>.|TRBJ1-1|TRBV30|.
TGTGCCTGGAGTCAAAGGGGGGGCACTGAAGCTTTCTTT
CAWSQRGGTEAFF
>few|TRBJ2-3|TRBV2|TRBD2
TGTGCCAGCAGTCTTCCTCCAGGTAGCGGGAGCAAGGGGGAGTATTTT
CASSLPPGSGSKGEYF
>.|TRBJ1-5|TRBV5-4|TRBD1
TGTGCCAGCAGCGGCGGGACAGGAAATCAGCCCCAGCATTTT
CASSGGTGNQPQHF
>.|TRBJ2-1|TRBV5-6|.
TGTGCCAGCAGCTTCGGGGGTCCCAATGAGCAGTTCTTC
CASSFGGPNEQFF
>.|TRBJ2-3|TRBV19|.
TGTGCCAGTAGTATAGGGCTGCGGTACACAGATACGCAGTATTTT
CASSIGLRYTDTQYF
>.|TRBJ2-3|TRBV7-9|.
TGTGCCAGCAGCTTAGTGAGAGGGGGGGGCACAGATACGCAGTATTTT
CASSLVRGGGTDTQYF
>.|TRBJ2-2|TRBV5-1|.
TGCGCCAGCAGCTCGCAGGGGCATAACACCGGGGAGCTGTTTTTT
CASSSQGHNTGELFF
>.|TRBJ1-1|TRBV28|TRBD1
TGTGCCAGCAGCCAGACAGGGGGAACGAACACTGAAGCTTTCTTT
CASSQTGGTNTEAFF
>.|TRBJ2-3|TRBV6-1|TRBD2
TGTGCCAGCAGTGGGACTAGCGGGAGTGGTCCAGATACGCAGTATTTT
CASSGTSGSGPDTQYF
>few|TRBJ1-5|TRBV2|TRBD1
TGTGCCAGCAGGGAAAACAGGGGGTATAGCAATCAGCCCCAGCATTTT
CASRENRGYSNQPQHF
>.|TRBJ2-3|TRBV5-4|TRBD1
TGTGCCAGCAGCTTAACAGGGGGCGGCACAGATACGCAGTATTTT
CASSLTGGGTDTQYF
>once|TRBJ2-3|TRBV9|.
TGTGCCAGCAGCGTAGAACTAGCATTGGATACGCAGTATTTT
CASSVELALDTQYF
>.|TRBJ2-2|TRBV7-9|.
TGTGCCAGCAGAATACACCAAACCCGATACACCGGGGAGCTGTTTTTT
CASRIHQTRYTGELFF
>.|TRBJ2-2|TRBV7-2|TRBD1
TGTGCCAGCAGCCCGCGAGAGACAGGGATCGGGGAGCTGTTTTTT
CASSPRETGIGELFF
>.|TRBJ2-7|TRBV18|.
TGTGCCAGCTCACCATTTTCGCAGGGAAGACGAGGCACCTACGAGCAGTACTTC
CASSPFSQGRRGTYEQYF
>.|TRBJ2-1|TRBV10-3|TRBD2
TGTGCCGCGAGGGGAGAGACTAGCGTATACAATGAGCAGTTCTTC
CAARGETSVYNEQFF
>.|TRBJ2-3|TRBV6-5|TRBD2
TGTGCCACCACTAGCGGGAGCTCAACAGATACGCAGTATTTT
CATTSGSSTDTQYF
>.|TRBJ1-1|TRBV5-1|.
TGCGCCAGCAGCTCGGGGGGTTCGCTTGCCCCGTCTTTGAACACTGAAGCTTTCTTT
CASSSGGSLAPSLNTEAFF